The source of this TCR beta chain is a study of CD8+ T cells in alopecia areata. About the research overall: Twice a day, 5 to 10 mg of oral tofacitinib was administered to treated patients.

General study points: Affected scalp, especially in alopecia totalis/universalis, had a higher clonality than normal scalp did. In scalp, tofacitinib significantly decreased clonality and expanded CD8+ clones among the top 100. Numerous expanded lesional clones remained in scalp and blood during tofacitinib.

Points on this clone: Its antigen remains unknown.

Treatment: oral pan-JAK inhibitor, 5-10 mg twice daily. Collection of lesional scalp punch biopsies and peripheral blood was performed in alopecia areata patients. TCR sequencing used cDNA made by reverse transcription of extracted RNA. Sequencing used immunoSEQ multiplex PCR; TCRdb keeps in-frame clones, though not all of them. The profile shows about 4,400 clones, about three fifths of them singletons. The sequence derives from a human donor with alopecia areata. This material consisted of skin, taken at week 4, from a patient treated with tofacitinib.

CDR3 sequence: CASSLKGTVAGDTQYF. DNA of the CDR3: TGTGCCAGCAGCTTGAAGGGGACAGTAGCAGGGGATACGCAGTATTTT. The V and J genes are TRBV5-6 and TRBJ2-3, with TRBD1 matching over 7 bases. The V gene end was trimmed by 1 base and the J gene end by 6 bases; junction bases not matched to a gene: 11. Looked up from germline, CDR1 is SGHDT and CDR2 is YYEEEE. The CDR3 has 16 amino acids.